Presented here are 2 T cell receptor beta chains from one specimen sequenced in a study of T cells in Graves' hyperthyroidism and ophthalmopathy (dated by TCRdb to between 2017 and 2020). Library method: multiplex PCR. The instrument given in TCRdb is Illumina HiSeq 2000. TCR beta CDR3 regions were amplified from RNA transcripts. The first round of RT-PCR for the TCR CDR3 was performed with the HTBI primer set and the Qiagen OneStep RT-PCR kit. Through fastp at Q25 and MiXCR, TCRdb rebuilt clones from the public reads, retaining in-frame beta chains. When rows share a CDR3 protein, they turn into one entry using the most common DNA and genes. For this sample the table gives about 270,000 distinct CDR3 sequences, of which over 20% were detected only once. About 40% of the sample lies in the top ten. The sample was blood. Receptors were obtained from a woman between 40 and 50 years old with Graves' ophthalmopathy.

This clonotype has at least ten counts. The J gene is TRBJ2-5, the V gene TRBV25-1; 10 positions match TRBD2. Germline CDR1 MGHDK, CDR2 SYGVNS. CDR3 length: 17 amino acids. V was pared by 1 base and J by 5 bases, with 10 bases of the junction left unmatched. Here the CDR3 reads CASSELGLAGAGETQYF. The DNA of the CDR3 is TGTGCCAGCAGTGAATTGGGTCTAGCGGGAGCAGGCGAGACCCAGTACTTC.

This clonotype has at least ten counts. V gene TRBV28 combines with J gene TRBJ1-5; D unresolved. This CDR3 has 15 amino acids. The V end was cut by 3 bases, the J end by 2 bases, with 11 bases between. Germline V gives CDR1 MDHEN, CDR2 SYDVKM. The CDR3: CASSFTHTGNQPQHF. The CDR3 coding sequence is TGTGCCAGCAGTTTCACCCACACGGGCAATCAGCCCCAGCATTTT.